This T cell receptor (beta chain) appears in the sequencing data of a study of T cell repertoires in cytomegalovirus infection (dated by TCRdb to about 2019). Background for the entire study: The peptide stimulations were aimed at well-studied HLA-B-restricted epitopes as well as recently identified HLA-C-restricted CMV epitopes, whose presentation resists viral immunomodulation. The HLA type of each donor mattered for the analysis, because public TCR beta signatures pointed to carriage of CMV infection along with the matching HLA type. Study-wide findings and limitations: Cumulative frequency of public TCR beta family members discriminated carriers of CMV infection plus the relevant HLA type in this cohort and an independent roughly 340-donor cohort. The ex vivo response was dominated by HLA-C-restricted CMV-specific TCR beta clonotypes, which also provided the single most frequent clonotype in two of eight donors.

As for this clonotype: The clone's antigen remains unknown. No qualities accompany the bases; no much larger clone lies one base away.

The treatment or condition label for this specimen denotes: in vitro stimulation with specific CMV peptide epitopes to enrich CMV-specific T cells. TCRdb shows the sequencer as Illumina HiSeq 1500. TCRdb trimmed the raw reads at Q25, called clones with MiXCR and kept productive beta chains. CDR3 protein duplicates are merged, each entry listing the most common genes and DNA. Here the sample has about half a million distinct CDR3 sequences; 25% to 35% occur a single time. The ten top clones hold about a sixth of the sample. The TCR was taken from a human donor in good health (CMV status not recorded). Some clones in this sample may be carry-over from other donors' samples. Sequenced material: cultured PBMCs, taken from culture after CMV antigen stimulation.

The sequenced DNA: TGTGCCAGCAGTCAACTCGGGACTAGCGGGAGGGTACGGGAGCAGTACGTC. Its protein is CASSQLGTSGRVREQYV. The chain employs TRBV27 and TRBJ2-7; 16 of the junction bases match TRBD2. Per the germline V gene (reference sequence), MNHEY is the CDR1 and SMNVEV is the CDR2. Spanning cysteine to valine, the CDR3 consists of 17 amino acids. Of the read, only the CDR3 DNA is kept; its 51 bases are in frame from base 1. Trimmed from V: 5 bases; trimmed from J: 7 bases; junction bases lacking a gene match: 11.